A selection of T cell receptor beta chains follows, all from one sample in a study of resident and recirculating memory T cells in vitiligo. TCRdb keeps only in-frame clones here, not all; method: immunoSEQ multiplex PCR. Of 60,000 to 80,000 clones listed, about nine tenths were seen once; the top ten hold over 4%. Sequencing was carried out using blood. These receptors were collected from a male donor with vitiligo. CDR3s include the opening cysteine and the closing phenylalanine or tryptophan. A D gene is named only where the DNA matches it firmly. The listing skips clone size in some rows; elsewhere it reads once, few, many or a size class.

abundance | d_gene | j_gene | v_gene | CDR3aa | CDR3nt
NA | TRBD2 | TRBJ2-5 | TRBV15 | CAGQGTRETQYF | TGTGCCGGGCAGGGGACTAGGGAGACCCAGTACTTC
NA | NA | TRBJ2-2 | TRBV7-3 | CASRVSGFTGELFF | TGTGCCAGCAGGGTCTCAGGGTTCACCGGGGAGCTGTTTTTT
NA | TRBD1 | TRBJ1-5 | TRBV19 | CASSILGQGGNQPQHF | TGTGCCAGTAGTATCCTGGGACAGGGCGGCAATCAGCCCCAGCATTTT
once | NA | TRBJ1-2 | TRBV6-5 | CASSGLTYGYTF | TGTGCCAGCAGCGGACTGACCTATGGCTACACCTTC
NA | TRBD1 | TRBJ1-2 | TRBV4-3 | CASSQDTGGGYGYTF | TGCGCCAGCAGCCAAGATACAGGGGGCGGCTATGGCTACACCTTC
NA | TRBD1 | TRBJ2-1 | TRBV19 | CASRLGTGHNEQFF | TGTGCCAGTAGACTCGGGACAGGGCACAATGAGCAGTTCTTC
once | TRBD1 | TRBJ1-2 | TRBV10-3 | CAAQAGQGNGYTF | TGTGCCGCGCAGGCGGGACAGGGAAATGGCTACACCTTC
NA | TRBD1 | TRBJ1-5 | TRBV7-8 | CASSLGDRLYSNQPQHF | TGTGCCAGCAGCTTAGGGGACAGGCTTTATAGCAATCAGCCCCAGCATTTT
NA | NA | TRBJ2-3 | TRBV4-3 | CASSQTRLSDTQYF | TGCGCCAGCAGCCAGACTAGGTTATCAGATACGCAGTATTTT
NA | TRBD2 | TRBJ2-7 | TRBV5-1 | CASSLVGLAGRFGLEQYF | TGCGCCAGCAGCTTGGTGGGACTAGCGGGTAGATTTGGACTCGAGCAGTACTTC
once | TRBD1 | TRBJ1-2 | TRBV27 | CASSSTSGQTSYGYTF | TGTGCCAGCAGTTCGACCTCGGGACAGACTAGCTATGGCTACACCTTC
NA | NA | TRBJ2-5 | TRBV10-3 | CAISVGGIQETQYF | TGTGCCATCAGTGTCGGCGGCATTCAAGAGACCCAGTACTTC
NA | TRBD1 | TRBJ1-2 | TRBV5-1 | CASSSGQEIYGYTF | TGCGCCAGCAGCTCCGGACAGGAGATCTATGGCTACACCTTC
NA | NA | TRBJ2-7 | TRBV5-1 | CASSEGLGYEQYF | TGCGCCAGCAGCGAGGGTCTCGGCTACGAGCAGTACTTC
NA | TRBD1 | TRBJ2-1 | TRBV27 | CASSLRTGANNEQFF | TGTGCCAGCAGCCTCCGGACAGGGGCGAACAATGAGCAGTTCTTC
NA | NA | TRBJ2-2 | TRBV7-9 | CASSYHTGELFF | TGTGCCAGCAGTTATCACACCGGGGAGCTGTTTTTT
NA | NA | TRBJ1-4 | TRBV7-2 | CASSLSDTATNEKLFF | TGTGCCAGCAGCTTATCTGACACTGCAACTAATGAAAAACTGTTTTTT
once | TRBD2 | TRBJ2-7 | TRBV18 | CASSPPDWGRLAGTIYEQYF | TGTGCCAGCTCACCACCCGACTGGGGCAGACTAGCGGGTACCATCTACGAGCAGTACTTC
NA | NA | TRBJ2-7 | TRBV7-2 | CASSLGATGYEQYF | TGTGCCAGCAGCTTAGGGGCCACAGGCTACGAGCAGTACTTC
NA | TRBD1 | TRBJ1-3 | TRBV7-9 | CASSPLGGAWGNTIYF | TGTGCCAGCAGCCCCTTAGGGGGCGCGTGGGGAAACACCATATATTTT
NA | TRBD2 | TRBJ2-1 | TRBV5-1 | CASSLQGTSGGSREQFF | TGCGCCAGCAGCTTGCAAGGGACTAGCGGGGGGTCCCGCGAGCAGTTCTTC
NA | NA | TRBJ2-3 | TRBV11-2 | CASSLFGGGSTDTQYF | TGTGCCAGCAGCTTATTTGGCGGGGGCTCCACAGATACGCAGTATTTT
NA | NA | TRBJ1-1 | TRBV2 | CASSAEGKGTEAFF | TGTGCCAGCAGTGCTGAGGGTAAGGGCACTGAAGCTTTCTTT
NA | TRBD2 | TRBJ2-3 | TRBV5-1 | CASSGAGGSTDTQYF | TGCGCCAGCAGTGGGGCGGGGGGAAGCACAGATACGCAGTATTTT
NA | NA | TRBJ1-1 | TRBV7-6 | CASSLGYQGSNTEAFF | TGTGCCAGCAGCTTAGGTTATCAGGGGTCGAACACTGAAGCTTTCTTT
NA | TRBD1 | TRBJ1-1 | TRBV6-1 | CASSGGEGTGRTEAFF | TGTGCCAGCAGTGGGGGTGAGGGGACAGGACGCACTGAAGCTTTCTTT
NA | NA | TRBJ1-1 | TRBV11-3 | CASSLRQGSSEAFF | TGTGCCAGCAGCTTGAGGCAGGGATCGTCTGAAGCTTTCTTT
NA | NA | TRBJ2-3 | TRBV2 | CASSVDSAEDTQYF | TGTGCCAGCAGCGTGGACTCTGCTGAAGATACGCAGTATTTT
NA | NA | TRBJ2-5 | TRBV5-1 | CASSPGGAKTEETQYF | TGCGCCAGCAGCCCCGGCGGGGCTAAGACAGAAGAGACCCAGTACTTC